This T cell receptor beta chain was profiled in a study of cytomegalovirus exposure and HLA in healthy donors. TCRdb's copy holds only in-frame clones and misses some; the assay was immunoSEQ multiplex PCR. The sample holds 150,000 to 180,000 clones, approximately 86% seen once. From germline, CDR1 is MNHEY and CDR2 SVGAGI. CDR3 size: 14 residues. V lost 0 bases, J lost 3 bases, and 9 bases lay in between. The chain uses TRBV6-5 and TRBJ2-7; D is undetermined. The sample taken for sequencing was PBMCs. This clonotype originated in a man between 18 and 35 years old in good health and CMV-seropositive. In nucleotides, the CDR3 is TGTGCCAGCAGTTACTCCCTGGGCTTCTACGAGCAGTACTTC. Translation: CASSYSLGFYEQYF.